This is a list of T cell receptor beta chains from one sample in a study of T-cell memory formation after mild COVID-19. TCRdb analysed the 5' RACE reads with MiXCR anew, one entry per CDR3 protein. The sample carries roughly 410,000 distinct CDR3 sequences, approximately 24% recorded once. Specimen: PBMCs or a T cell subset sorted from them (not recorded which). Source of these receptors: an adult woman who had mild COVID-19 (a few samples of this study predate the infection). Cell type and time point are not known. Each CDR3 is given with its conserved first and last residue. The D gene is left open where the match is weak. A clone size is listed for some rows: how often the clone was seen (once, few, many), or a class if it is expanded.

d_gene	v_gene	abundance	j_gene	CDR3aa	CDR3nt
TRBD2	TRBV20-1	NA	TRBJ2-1	CCGLAGPNEQFF	TGCTGCGGACTAGCGGGACCCAATGAGCAGTTCTTC
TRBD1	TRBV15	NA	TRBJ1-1	CATSRQGARTEAFF	TGTGCCACCAGCAGACAGGGGGCACGGACTGAAGCTTTCTTT
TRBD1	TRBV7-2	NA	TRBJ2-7	CASSLRQGQQQQYF	TGTGCCAGCAGCTTACGACAGGGGCAGCAGCAGCAGTACTTC
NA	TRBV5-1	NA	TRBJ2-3	CASSPPRTDTQYF	TGCGCCAGCAGCCCCCCTAGGACAGATACGCAGTATTTT
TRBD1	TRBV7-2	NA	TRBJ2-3	CASSRRDRGGTDTQYF	TGTGCCAGCAGCCGCCGGGACAGGGGGGGGACAGATACGCAGTATTTT
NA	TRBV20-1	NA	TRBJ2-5	CSASFGEETQYF	TGCAGTGCTAGCTTCGGCGAAGAGACCCAGTACTTC
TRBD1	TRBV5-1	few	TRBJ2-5	CASSLGDRGSETQYF	TGCGCCAGCAGCTTGGGGGACAGGGGGTCAGAGACCCAGTACTTC
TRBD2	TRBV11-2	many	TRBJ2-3	CASSLTRTSGGAGGDTQYF	TGTGCCAGCAGCTTAACCCGGACTAGCGGGGGGGCAGGAGGAGATACGCAGTATTTT
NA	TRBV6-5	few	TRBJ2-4	CASANQWGAKNIQYF	TGTGCCAGCGCCAATCAATGGGGCGCCAAAAACATTCAGTACTTC
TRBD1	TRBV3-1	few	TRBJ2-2	CASSHGDRGSGELFF	TGTGCCAGCAGCCATGGGGACAGGGGATCCGGGGAGCTGTTTTTT
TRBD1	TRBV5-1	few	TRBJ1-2	CASRATDRDYGYTF	TGCGCCAGTCGCGCGACGGACAGGGACTATGGCTACACCTTC
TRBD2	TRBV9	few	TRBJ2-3	CASSVGLASDTQYF	TGTGCCAGCAGCGTGGGACTAGCCTCAGATACGCAGTATTTT
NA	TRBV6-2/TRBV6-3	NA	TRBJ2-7	CASSPRTAYGAGYEQYF	TGTGCCAGCAGCCCCCGGACAGCTTATGGAGCAGGCTACGAGCAGTACTTC
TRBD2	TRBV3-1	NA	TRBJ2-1	CASSFRTSGRVQFF	TGTGCCAGCAGCTTTCGGACTAGCGGGAGGGTGCAGTTCTTC
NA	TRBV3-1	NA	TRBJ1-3	CASSQEPTGFIAIYF	TGTGCCAGCAGCCAAGAGCCAACTGGATTCATCGCCATATATTTT
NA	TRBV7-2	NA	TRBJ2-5	CASSLVDLGTQYF	TGTGCCAGCAGCTTAGTAGACTTGGGTACCCAGTACTTC
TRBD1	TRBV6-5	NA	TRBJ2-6	CASTTGTATNVLTF	TGTGCCAGCACCACGGGGACAGCGACCAACGTCCTGACTTTC
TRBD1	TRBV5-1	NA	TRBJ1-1	CASSIRTGMNTEAFF	TGCGCCAGCAGCATTAGGACAGGGATGAACACTGAAGCTTTCTTT
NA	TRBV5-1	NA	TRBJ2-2	CASSLVPANTGELFF	TGCGCCAGCAGCTTGGTTCCGGCGAACACCGGGGAGCTGTTTTTT
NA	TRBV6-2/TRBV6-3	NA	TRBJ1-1	CASSYGWGTEAFF	TGTGCCAGCAGTTATGGATGGGGCACTGAAGCTTTCTTT
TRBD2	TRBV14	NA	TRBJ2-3	CASSHTGTSALF	TGTGCCAGCAGCCACACCGGGACTAGCGCCCTATTT
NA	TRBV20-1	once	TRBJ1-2	CSASDSGANYGYTF	TGCAGTGCTAGTGACAGTGGTGCTAACTATGGCTACACCTTC
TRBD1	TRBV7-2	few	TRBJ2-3	CASSLGTGADTQYF	TGTGCCAGCAGCTTAGGGACAGGGGCAGATACGCAGTATTTT
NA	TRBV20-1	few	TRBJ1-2	CSASENYGYTF	TGCAGTGCTAGCGAGAACTATGGCTACACCTTC
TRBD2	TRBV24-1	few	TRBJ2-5	CATSDFGLAGETQYF	TGTGCCACCAGTGATTTCGGACTAGCGGGAGAGACCCAGTACTTC
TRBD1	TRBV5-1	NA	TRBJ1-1	CASSLTGGITEAFF	TGCGCCAGCAGCCTGACAGGGGGCATCACTGAAGCTTTCTTT
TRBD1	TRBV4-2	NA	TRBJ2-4	CASSPVGTGKNIQYF	TGTGCCAGCAGCCCTGTTGGGACAGGAAAAAACATTCAGTACTTC
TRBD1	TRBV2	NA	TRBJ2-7	CASRQGAYSSYEQYF	TGTGCCAGCAGACAGGGGGCCTACAGCTCCTACGAGCAGTACTTC
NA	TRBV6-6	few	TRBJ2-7	CASSQYNEQYF	TGTGCCAGCAGTCAATATAACGAGCAGTACTTC
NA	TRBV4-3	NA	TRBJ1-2	CASKSGRSANYGYTF	TGCGCCAGCAAAAGTGGCCGGTCCGCTAACTATGGCTACACCTTC
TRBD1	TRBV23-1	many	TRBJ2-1	CASSLPTGDEQFF	TGCGCCAGCAGTCTCCCGACAGGGGATGAGCAGTTCTTC
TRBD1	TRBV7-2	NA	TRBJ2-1	CASSLGQEAYNEQFF	TGTGCCAGCAGCTTGGGACAGGAAGCCTACAATGAGCAGTTCTTC
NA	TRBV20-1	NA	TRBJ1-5	CSALDRSVAPRQPQHF	TGCAGTGCCCTAGACCGCTCCGTGGCCCCTCGGCAGCCCCAGCATTTT
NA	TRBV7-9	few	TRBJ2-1	CASSFVDRYNEQFF	TGTGCCAGCAGCTTTGTGGATAGATACAATGAGCAGTTCTTC
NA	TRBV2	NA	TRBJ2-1	CASRGGLSSYNEQFF	TGTGCCAGCAGAGGGGGGCTGAGCTCCTACAATGAGCAGTTCTTC
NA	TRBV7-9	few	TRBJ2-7	CASSLSPTGEDF	TGTGCCAGCAGCTTATCCCCAACAGGCGAGGACTTC
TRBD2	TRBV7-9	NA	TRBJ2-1	CASSPPGTSGRNGPYNEQFF	TGTGCCAGCAGCCCCCCCGGGACTAGCGGGAGAAACGGCCCCTACAATGAGCAGTTCTTC
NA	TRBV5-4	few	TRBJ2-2	CASSHTGRGRGELFF	TGTGCCAGCAGTCATACAGGGAGGGGAAGGGGGGAGCTGTTTTTT
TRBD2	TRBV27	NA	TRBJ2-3	CASSLAGGPADTQYF	TGTGCCAGCAGTTTAGCGGGGGGGCCGGCAGATACGCAGTATTTT
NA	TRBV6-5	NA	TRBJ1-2	CASSAGFDYGYTF	TGTGCCAGCAGCGCAGGGTTTGACTATGGCTACACCTTC
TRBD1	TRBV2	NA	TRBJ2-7	CASSLDRPSRDEQYF	TGTGCCAGCAGTTTGGACAGGCCCTCCCGGGACGAGCAGTACTTC
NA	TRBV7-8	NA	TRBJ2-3	CASSLVVFRERTDTQYF	TGTGCCAGCAGCTTAGTCGTTTTTAGGGAACGCACAGATACGCAGTATTTT
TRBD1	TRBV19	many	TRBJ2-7	CASSLRQGARSYEQYF	TGTGCCAGTAGTTTACGTCAGGGGGCGAGGTCCTACGAGCAGTACTTC
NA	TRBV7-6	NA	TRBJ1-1	CASSRSPGQTQSEAFF	TGTGCCAGCAGCCGTAGTCCAGGGCAAACCCAATCTGAAGCTTTCTTT
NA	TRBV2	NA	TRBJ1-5	CASSAQRQPQHF	TGTGCCAGCAGCGCACAGAGACAGCCCCAGCATTTT
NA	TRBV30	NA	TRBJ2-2	CAWGAGGGRAITGELFF	TGTGCCTGGGGCGCAGGTGGGGGCAGGGCGATTACCGGGGAGCTGTTTTTT
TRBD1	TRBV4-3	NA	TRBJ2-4	CASSQGTGLLEIQYF	TGCGCCAGCAGCCAGGGGACAGGGCTGCTGGAGATTCAGTACTTC